These 10 T cell receptor beta chains originate from one sample sequenced in a study of T cells after posttransplantation cyclophosphamide. Busulfan-fludarabine conditioning, marrow transplant, and cyclophosphamide on days +3 and +4 were administered. Measured with immunoSEQ multiplex PCR; TCRdb has only the in-frame clones, and not every one. The table records roughly 5,900 clones, over 1.5% of them present only once. The sample was PBMCs, taken 242 days after a stem cell transplant with posttransplant cyclophosphamide. The source is a male patient in his 30s who received an allogeneic stem cell transplant from a related donor, was CMV-positive, and had no GVHD. Some of these T cells may belong to the graft donor.

This chain joins TRBV6-1 and TRBJ2-5, with 8 positions matching TRBD2. J was trimmed by 5 bases and V by 4 bases; bases with no gene match: 6. The germline V gene encodes CDR1 MNHNS and CDR2 SASEGT. CDR3 length: 14 residues. The CDR3 DNA reads TGTGCCAGCAGTGTTATGGGACTAGGGGAGACCCAGTACTTC. It codes for CASSVMGLGETQYF.

This clone occurred a few times. The chain recombines TRBV9 with TRBJ2-5; 10 bases fit TRBD2. CDR1 SGDLS and CDR2 YYNGEE come from the germline V gene. Trimming took 0 bases from V and 4 from J; bases not matched to a gene: 3. The CDR3 covers 15 residues. CDR3 protein: CASSVGTSGGETQYF. DNA of the CDR3: TGTGCCAGCAGCGTAGGGACTAGCGGAGGAGAGACCCAGTACTTC.

This clone was seen only a few times. The genes are TRBV30 and TRBJ2-7, with D maybe TRBD1 (5 bases). The CDR3 has 13 residues. Germline V gene lookup returns CDR1 GTSNPN and CDR2 SVGIG (reference sequence). V lost 7 bases to trimming and J lost 2 bases, with 15 bases between them. CDR3 in DNA: TGTGCCTTGGGGCCAGACCAAACCTACGAGCAGTACTTC. Its protein is CALGPDQTYEQYF.

This clone was seen a handful of times. This chain joins TRBV28 and TRBJ1-1, with D possibly being TRBD1 (6 bases). The CDR3 is 13 residues long. The germline V gene encodes CDR1 MDHEN and CDR2 SYDVKM. V was pared by 5 bases and J by 4 bases, with 11 bases between. The CDR3 sequence is CASSAGGRTEAFF. CDR3 bases: TGTGCCAGCAGTGCCGGGGGGCGCACTGAAGCTTTCTTT.

The table lists this clone with a few counts. The CDR3 DNA sequence: TGCGCCAGCAGTCGGGGAGGGACAGGGTGGGACGAGCAGTACTTC. The encoded protein is CASSRGGTGWDEQYF. J is TRBJ2-7 and V is TRBV5-1; 9 bases align to TRBD1. The V gene's germline CDR1 is SGHRS and CDR2 YFSETQ. This CDR3 has 15 residues. With 5 bases clipped from V and 5 bases from J, the junction kept 11 bases outside the gene matches.

This clone was seen more than once but under ten times. J is TRBJ2-5 and V is TRBV23-1; 10 positions match TRBD1. TRBV23-1 is an ORF, and what it does is uncertain. The junction had 9 bases not matched to a gene; V was cut back by 4 bases and J by 4 bases. The CDR3 is 16 amino acids. CDR3 amino acids: CASSLRQGALVETQYF. As DNA, the CDR3 is TGCGCCAGCAGTCTAAGACAGGGGGCGCTTGTAGAGACCCAGTACTTC.

This clone has a handful of counts. This sequence joins TRBV5-4 and TRBJ2-3, with a weak D call TRBD2 (5 bases). CDR1 and CDR2 from the germline V gene are SGHNT and YYREEE (reference sequence). CDR3 size: 13 residues. Trimming removed 4 bases at V and 6 bases at J, with 12 bases between. Written as DNA, the CDR3 is TGTGCCAGCAGCCGAGCACTAGTTGATACGCAGTATTTT. Translating gives CASSRALVDTQYF.

The chain is built from TRBV28 and TRBJ2-7; 8 bases agree with TRBD2. The CDR3 runs 13 residues. Germline V lookup: CDR1 MDHEN, CDR2 SYDVKM. V was pared by 6 bases and J by 6 bases, with 7 bases of the junction left unmatched. CDR3 bases: TGTGCCAGCAGAAAGAGCGGGAGTCCCGAGCAGTACTTC. As protein: CASRKSGSPEQYF.

This clone was found a few times. The rearrangement uses TRBV27 and TRBJ2-5; 10 nucleotides line up with TRBD2. The CDR3 runs 14 residues. From germline, CDR1 is MNHEY and CDR2 SMNVEV (reference sequence). V shed 4 bases and J 5 bases; nucleotides not matched to a gene: 4. As DNA, the CDR3 is TGTGCCAGCAGTTCGGGACTAGCGAGGGAGACCCAGTACTTC. It is translated as CASSSGLARETQYF.

CDR3 sequence: CASSHRDRNYEQYF. In nucleotides, the CDR3 is TGTGCCAGCAGCCACCGGGACAGGAACTACGAGCAGTACTTC. The chain employs TRBV13 and TRBJ2-7; TRBD1 matches at 8 bases. The germline gives CDR1 PRHDT, CDR2 FYEKMQ (reference sequence). CDR3 size: 14 residues. V trimming: 5 bases; J trimming: 3 bases; junction bases outside the gene matches: 6. Looking up the rest from reference TRBV13 and TRBJ2-7 gives the full variable domain: AAGVIQSPRHLIKEKRETATLKCYPIPRHDTVYWYQQGPGQDPQFLISFYEKMQSDKGSIPDRFSAQQFSDYHSELNMSSLELGDSALYFCASSHRDRNYEQYFGPGTRLTVT.